Listed here are 21 T cell receptor beta chains from one sample, sequenced in a study of blood T cells in healthy people across ages. The second PCR ran about 6 to 11 cycles with a sample-barcoded 5' primer and J-beta primers. Each CDR3 protein is one row after TCRdb ran MiXCR on the 5' RACE reads. The sample has 1.8 million or so distinct CDR3 sequences, around 42% seen once; the top ten hold under 25%. Sequenced: blood. The receptors come from a human donor in good health.

This clonotype was seen a handful of times. This chain joins TRBV29-1 and TRBJ2-7; no firm D call. V lost 6 bases and J 7 bases, leaving 16 bases between the germline ends. From germline, CDR1 is SQVTM and CDR2 ANQGSEA. The CDR3 extends over 12 amino acids. The CDR3 protein is CSVSPSLGEQYF. The DNA of the CDR3 is TGCAGCGTGTCTCCAAGCCTGGGGGAGCAGTACTTC.

The J gene is TRBJ2-1, the V gene TRBV7-2; D might be TRBD1 or TRBD2, each matching 5 bases. The ends were cut back, 7 bases at V and 0 bases at J, with 22 bases in the middle. The CDR3 has 18 residues. Germline lookup yields CDR1 SGHTA and CDR2 FQGNSA. CDR3 DNA: TGTGCCAGCAACAGACGATCCGGGACGGGACGCTCCTACAATGAGCAGTTCTTC. This codes for CASNRRSGTGRSYNEQFF.

This rearrangement joins TRBV18 to TRBJ1-5; D possibly corresponds to TRBD1 (5 bases). CDR1 and CDR2 from the germline V gene are KGHSH and LQKENI. V lost 5 bases and J 9 bases, leaving 20 bases between the germline ends. The CDR3 has 15 residues. The CDR3 reads CASSSRDGGSGPQHF. The CDR3 DNA reads as TGTGCCAGCTCATCACGGGACGGAGGAAGTGGGCCCCAGCATTTT. Using reference TRBV18 and TRBJ1-5 for the parts outside the CDR3, the full variable domain is NAGVMQNPRHLVRRRGQEARLRCSPMKGHSHVYWYRQLPEEGLKFMVYLQKENIIDESGMPKERFSAEFPKEGPSILRIQQVVRGDSAAYFCASSSRDGGSGPQHFGDGTRLSIL.

The chain joins TRBV20-1 to TRBJ2-5; 8 bases are shared with TRBD2. TRBJ2-7 explains the end of the DNA better; the J call may be wrong. Germline V gene lookup returns CDR1 DFQATT and CDR2 SNEGSKA (reference sequence). This CDR3 is 12 amino acids long. The DNA of the CDR3 is TGCAGTGCAGGCGGGAGGAGCTACGAGCAGTACTTC. This sequence encodes CSAGGRSYEQYF.

The genes are TRBV5-6 and TRBJ1-4; no clear D gene. Trimming took off 0 bases at V and 5 bases at J, with 8 bases between the two ends. Germline-derived CDR1 and CDR2 are SGHDT and YYEEEE. The CDR3 contains 14 residues. This CDR3 reads CASSLERENEKLFF. The CDR3 nucleotides read TGTGCCAGCAGCTTGGAGAGGGAGAATGAAAAACTGTTTTTT.

This clonotype was counted between two and nine times. This chain connects TRBV6-2 or TRBV6-3 to TRBJ2-7; maybe TRBD2 (5 bases). V gave up 10 bases and J gave up 3 bases, with 19 bases separating them. Germline V gives CDR1 MNHEY, CDR2 SVGEGT. CDR3 length: 14 amino acids. The CDR3 spells CATSSAPGNYEQYF. CDR3 bases: TGTGCCACCTCCTCGGCCCCGGGGAACTACGAGCAGTACTTC.

The chain employs TRBV7-6 and TRBJ1-5; D call uncertain. The CDR3 is made up of 14 amino acids. Trimming took 3 bases from V and 2 from J, leaving 8 bases between them. Germline CDR1 and CDR2: SGHVS and FNYEAQ. The CDR3 loop is CASSFYEGNQPQHF. DNA for the CDR3: TGTGCCAGCAGCTTTTACGAGGGCAATCAGCCCCAGCATTTT.

This clonotype was found a few times. The rearrangement uses TRBV4-2 and TRBJ2-1, with D unresolved. CDR1 is LGHNA, CDR2 YNFKEQ, per germline. This CDR3 is built from 16 residues. V dropped 0 bases and J dropped 1 base, with 10 bases sitting between them. The CDR3 coding sequence is TGTGCCAGCAGCCAAGATTTATTCAGATCCTACAATGAGCAGTTCTTC. This sequence encodes CASSQDLFRSYNEQFF.

Turning to this clonotype: A much more abundant neighbour one base away suggests this may be a read error. The rearrangement joins TRBV6-1 to TRBJ2-6; tentative D call: TRBD1 (6 bases). Germline values: CDR1 MNHNS, CDR2 SASEGT. There are 20 residues in the CDR3. The CDR3 reads CASSGRQGRNFFSGTNVLTF. CDR3 coding DNA: TGTGCCAGCAGTGGACGCCAGGGGCGTAATTTTTTCTCTGGGACCAACGTCCTGACTTTC.

This clonotype was recorded many times. This chain connects TRBV6-2 or TRBV6-3 to TRBJ2-1; D ambiguous. With 2 bases removed from V and 6 bases from J, the gap between germline ends came to 2 bases. This CDR3 has 11 amino acids. Germline V gene lookup returns CDR1 MNHEY and CDR2 SVGEGT. The CDR3 spells CASSYINEQFF. For the CDR3, the DNA is TGTGCCAGCAGTTACATCAATGAGCAGTTCTTC.

This clonotype has a handful of counts. The J gene is TRBJ1-2, the V gene TRBV6-2 or TRBV6-3, with D hard to call. V lost 8 bases and J lost 0, with 7 bases in between. The CDR3 loop spans 12 amino acids. Germline CDR1 reads MNHEY; CDR2 reads SVGEGT. The CDR3 is CASGRTNYGYTF. As DNA, the CDR3 is TGTGCCAGCGGTAGAACTAACTATGGCTACACCTTC.

This chain connects TRBV11-2 to TRBJ2-3, with D uncertain. CDR3 length equals 14 residues. The V and J ends lost 1 base and 6 bases respectively, with 11 bases between them. CDR1 and CDR2 (germline): SGHAT, FQNNGV. The CDR3 DNA follows: TGTGCCAGCAGCTTAGGTGCTCGTGCGGATACGCAGTATTTT. Translation: CASSLGARADTQYF.

The chain combines TRBV4-3 with TRBJ1-2; D possibly corresponds to TRBD1 (6 bases). With 0 bases removed from V and 4 bases from J, the gap between germline ends came to 15 bases. Germline CDR1 reads LGHNA; CDR2 reads YSLEER. There are 16 residues in the CDR3. The CDR3 loop is CASSQDGYGTSYGYTF. The DNA of the CDR3 is TGCGCCAGCAGCCAAGATGGGTACGGGACAAGCTATGGCTACACCTTC.

The V and J genes are TRBV7-3 and TRBJ2-3; no definite D call. Per the germline V gene, CDR1 is SGHTA and CDR2 is FQGTGA. The V gene lost 6 bases and the J gene lost 4 bases, with 14 bases spanning the gap. The CDR3 has 14 residues. The CDR3 nucleotides read TGTGCCAGCAGTTTTTCTGGCGTGGCAGATACGCAGTATTTT. It yields the protein CASSFSGVADTQYF. Supplemented by reference TRBV7-3 and TRBJ2-3, the full variable domain reads GAGVSQTPSNKVTEKGKYVELRCDPISGHTALYWYRQSLGQGPEFLIYFQGTGAADDSGLPNDRFFAVRPEGSVSTLKIQRTERGDSAVYLCASSFSGVADTQYFGPGTRLTVL.

The chain couples TRBV12-3 or TRBV12-4 to TRBJ2-1; D is unresolved. V was pared by 6 bases and J by 0 bases, with 12 bases between. The CDR3 has 15 amino acids. Here the CDR3 reads CASRASWSSYNEQFF. CDR3 nucleotide sequence: TGTGCCAGCAGAGCCTCCTGGAGCTCCTACAATGAGCAGTTCTTC.

This clonotype was found a few times. The chain employs TRBV12-3 or TRBV12-4 and TRBJ1-5; TRBD1 is a possible D gene (5 bases). V gave up 8 bases and J gave up 6 bases, with 11 bases separating them. The CDR3 sequence is 12 residues long. The CDR3 DNA follows: TGTGCCAGCGGACATGGTCCTCAGCCCCAGCATTTT. The encoded protein is CASGHGPQPQHF.

The CDR3 nucleotides are TGCAGTGCATCCCTATGGGACAGGGGCTGTGGCTACACCTTC. Translation gives CSASLWDRGCGYTF. The chain has TRBV20-1 and TRBJ1-2; 10 nucleotides line up with TRBD1. This CDR3 spans 14 amino acids. Trimming at V came to 6 bases and at J to 7 bases, leaving 11 bases not matched to a gene. Germline CDR1 and CDR2: DFQATT and SNEGSKA (reference sequence).

The gene calls are TRBV4-1 and TRBJ1-5; possibly TRBD1 for D (5 bases). The CDR3 is 16 amino acids. From germline, CDR1 is MGHRA and CDR2 YSYEKL. Trimming pared 3 bases from V and 6 bases from J, leaving 18 bases between. CDR3 sequence (DNA): TGCGCCAGCAGCCACCTATCAAAAGGGGACGGTCAGCCCCAGCATTTT. It translates to CASSHLSKGDGQPQHF.

This clonotype was detected only a few times. V and J are TRBV12-3 or TRBV12-4 and TRBJ2-4; 7 bases align to TRBD1. The J call may not be correct, given that the DNA end is closer to TRBJ2-7. There are 15 residues in the CDR3. The CDR3 bases are TGTGCCAGCAGCCTACAGGGGACGCCCCCCTACGAGCAGTACTTC. Encoded protein: CASSLQGTPPYEQYF.

The chain links TRBV20-1 to TRBJ2-6; D gene uncertain. Trimming took off 3 bases at V and 1 base at J, with 7 bases between the two ends. Germline V gene sequence: CDR1 DFQATT, CDR2 SNEGSKA (reference sequence). The CDR3 consists of 14 residues. CDR3 nucleotide sequence: TGCAGTGCTAGTCTACAATCTGGGGCCAACGTCCTGACTTTC. Its protein is CSASLQSGANVLTF.

This chain links TRBV6-2 or TRBV6-3 with TRBJ2-7; D is perhaps TRBD1 (6 bases). Germline V gives CDR1 MNHEY, CDR2 SVGEGT. Trimming removed 4 bases at V and 2 bases at J, with 18 bases between. The CDR3 loop spans 16 amino acids. As DNA, the CDR3 is TGTGCCAGCAGTTTCACACACAGGGAAGGAGCCTACGAGCAGTACTTC. Protein: CASSFTHREGAYEQYF.